A single sample gave rise to the 3 T cell receptor beta chains below, sequenced in a study of neurological immune-mediated disorders (dated by TCRdb to between 2017 and 2020). The library was produced with 5' RACE. Reads for this sample came from an Illumina HiSeq 2500. TCRdb handled the public reads itself, with Q25 trimming in fastp and clone calling in MiXCR, and kept productive beta chains. All rows with the same CDR3 protein become a single entry with the most common DNA and genes. In all, the sample holds 9,500 to 12,000 distinct CDR3 sequences, and roughly 21% of those were seen once. The ten largest clones capture 50% of the sample. Sequenced input: CD8+ T cells from blood. These receptors came from a woman aged 55-75 years with HTLV-1-associated myelopathy (HAM/TSP).

This clonotype was observed at least ten times. V and J are TRBV29-1 and TRBJ2-6, with D unresolved. This CDR3 is built from 15 residues. V was pared by 2 bases and J by 0 bases, with 8 bases between. Looked up from germline, CDR1 is SQVTM and CDR2 is ANQGSEA. The CDR3 is CSVEYESSGANVLTF. CDR3 bases: TGCAGCGTTGAATATGAGAGCTCTGGGGCCAACGTCCTGACTTTC.

Judged by abundance, this clonotype is medium-sized. V is TRBV5-1 and J is TRBJ2-7; D is unclear. Germline values: CDR1 SGHRS, CDR2 YFSETQ. This CDR3 region has 13 residues. Deletions cut 4 bases from V and 1 base from J, with 9 bases between. DNA for the CDR3: TGCGCCAGCAGCCCACAGCCTTCCTACGAGCAGTACTTC. It encodes CASSPQPSYEQYF.

This clonotype appeared many times. The chain links TRBV6-7 to TRBJ2-7; TRBD1 matches at 7 bases. TRBV6-7 qualifies as an ORF whose function is uncertain. There are 17 residues in the CDR3. V lost 5 bases to trimming and J lost 4 bases; unmatched junction nucleotides: 17. The CDR3 reads CASSIKGSETGSYEQYF. CDR3 DNA: TGTGCCAGCAGTATAAAGGGTTCGGAGACAGGGTCGTACGAGCAGTACTTC.